This T cell receptor (beta chain) was observed in a study of shared clonotypes between healthy human individuals. General study results and limits: It was expected that sequencing depth would affect clonotype sharing among donors.

The sorted-subset replicate PCRs were given about 210 ng DNA, which is approximately 30,000 T cell genomes. Measured with immunoSEQ multiplex PCR; TCRdb has only the in-frame clones, and not every one. Of 2 million to 3 million clones in the sample, 93% are singletons; the top ten hold roughly 0.39%. Concerning this clone: As yet, its antigen is unknown.

Healthy adults negative for HIV, lacking recent acute infections or vaccinations, served as donors. CDR1 and CDR2 from the germline V gene are LGHNA and YNFKEQ. Unmatched junction bases numbered 8, after V lost 1 base and J lost 0 bases. The CDR3 is made up of 18 amino acids. This chain connects TRBV4-2 to TRBJ2-7; 11 bases fit TRBD2. Specimen: naive CD4+ T cells from PBMCs. Regarding subset: CD45RA+ positively selected. The sequence was collected from a man aged 18 to 30 in good health. Some clones in this sample may be carry-over from other donors' samples. CDR3 nucleotide sequence: TGTGCCAGCAGCCAAGGAGTTGTAGCGGGAGGGAGCTCCTACGAGCAGTACTTC. Its protein product is CASSQGVVAGGSSYEQYF.